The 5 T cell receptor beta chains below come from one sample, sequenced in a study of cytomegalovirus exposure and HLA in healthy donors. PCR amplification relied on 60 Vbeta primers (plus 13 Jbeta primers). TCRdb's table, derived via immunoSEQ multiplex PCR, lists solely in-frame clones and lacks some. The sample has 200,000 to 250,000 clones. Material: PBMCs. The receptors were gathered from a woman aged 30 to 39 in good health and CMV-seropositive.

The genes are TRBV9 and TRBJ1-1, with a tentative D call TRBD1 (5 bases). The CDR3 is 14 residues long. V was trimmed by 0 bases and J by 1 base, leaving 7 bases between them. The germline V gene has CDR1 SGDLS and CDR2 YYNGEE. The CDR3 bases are TGTGCCAGCAGCGTAGAACAGGAGAACACTGAAGCTTTCTTT. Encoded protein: CASSVEQENTEAFF.

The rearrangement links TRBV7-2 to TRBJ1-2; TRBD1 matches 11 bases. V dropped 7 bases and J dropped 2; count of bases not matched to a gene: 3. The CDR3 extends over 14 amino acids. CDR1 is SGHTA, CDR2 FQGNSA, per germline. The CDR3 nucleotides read TGTGCCAGCACCGGGGACAGGGGGAACTATGGCTACACCTTC. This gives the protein CASTGDRGNYGYTF.

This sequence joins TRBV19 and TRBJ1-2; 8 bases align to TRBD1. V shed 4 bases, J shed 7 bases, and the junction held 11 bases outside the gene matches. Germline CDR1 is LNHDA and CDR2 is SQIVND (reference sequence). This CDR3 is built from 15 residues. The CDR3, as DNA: TGTGCCAGTAGTACCGACAGGGGCGGCTTAGGTGGCTACACCTTC. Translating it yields CASSTDRGGLGGYTF.

The CDR3 here is CASSPPGGGRDEQYF. The CDR3 DNA sequence: TGTGCCAGCTCACCACCGGGCGGGGGCCGAGACGAGCAGTACTTC. The chain joins TRBV18 to TRBJ2-7; the D gene is possibly TRBD2 (7 bases). V dropped 0 bases and J dropped 5 bases, with 14 bases sitting between them. Per germline, CDR1 KGHSH and CDR2 LQKENI. CDR3 length: 15 amino acids.

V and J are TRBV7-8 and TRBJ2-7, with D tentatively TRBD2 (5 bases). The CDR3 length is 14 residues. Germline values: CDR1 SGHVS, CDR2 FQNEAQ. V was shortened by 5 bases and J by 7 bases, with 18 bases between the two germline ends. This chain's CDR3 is CASSPAGGTREQYF. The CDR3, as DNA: TGTGCCAGCAGCCCTGCCGGAGGTACCAGGGAGCAGTACTTC.